A selection of T cell receptor beta chains follows, all from one sample in a study of T cells in Graves' hyperthyroidism and ophthalmopathy. TCRdb ran MiXCR on the multiplex PCR reads and lists one entry per CDR3 protein. The sample gives 550,000 to 650,000 distinct CDR3 sequences, 14% of which show up once; around 13% is in the top ten. The sample was blood. All receptors come from a woman between 40 and 50 years old with Graves' hyperthyroidism. CDR3s leave out the opening cysteine and the closing phenylalanine or tryptophan. A D gene is named only where the DNA matches it firmly.

d_call	v_call	j_call	cdr3_aa
NA	TRBV4-1	TRBJ1-2	ASNWGHADYGYT
TRBD1	TRBV28	TRBJ1-2	ASSSGQGRRYGYT
NA	TRBV25-1	TRBJ1-5	ASSDWEGRNQPQH
NA	TRBV28	TRBJ1-3	ASRSIRFTGNTIY
TRBD2	TRBV3-1	TRBJ2-7	ASSQDSGRGNEQY
NA	TRBV28	TRBJ1-1	ASKNDRGHLEAF
NA	TRBV27	TRBJ2-3	ASSLSSYVPTDTQY
NA	TRBV7-9	TRBJ1-6	ASSWPGGLGHNSPLH
NA	TRBV29-1	TRBJ1-2	SVVGVNYGYT
TRBD1	TRBV6-2/TRBV6-3	TRBJ1-4	ASGTANEKLF
NA	TRBV28	TRBJ2-7	ASSLTGYGYKGYEQY
TRBD1	TRBV3-1	TRBJ1-4	ASSHRTGGEKLF
NA	TRBV29-1	TRBJ1-2	SGRVDYGYT
NA	TRBV24-1	TRBJ1-5	ATSDQGTSGNQPQH
NA	TRBV28	TRBJ2-3	ASSWGADTQY
NA	TRBV30	TRBJ2-1	AWQGGNEQF
NA	TRBV4-1	TRBJ2-1	ASSQVKAVHNEQF
NA	TRBV24-1	TRBJ2-1	ATSDGYGQF
NA	TRBV20-1	TRBJ2-7	SARDPSQGTIYEQY
TRBD1	TRBV28	TRBJ1-1	ASSHRGGFTEAF
TRBD2	TRBV3-1	TRBJ2-1	ASSRASGSNEQF
NA	TRBV9	TRBJ2-2	ASSVESTGELF
TRBD2	TRBV3-1	TRBJ2-1	ASSRPIPLAGNNEQF
TRBD2	TRBV30	TRBJ2-7	AWSVVAGAVEQY
NA	TRBV6-1	TRBJ1-1	ASRIARNTEAF
NA	TRBV10-2	TRBJ2-1	ASSEQTTANEQF
TRBD1	TRBV7-6	TRBJ1-1	ASSRTGMGTEAF
NA	TRBV20-1	TRBJ2-7	SARDAVSGRLYEQY
TRBD1	TRBV2	TRBJ2-7	ASRTGDNYEQY
NA	TRBV7-8	TRBJ1-5	ASSPGTVINQPQH
TRBD2	TRBV3-1	TRBJ2-5	ASSQRPGLAEQETQY
NA	TRBV29-1	TRBJ1-2	SGRDRNYGYT
TRBD2	TRBV30	TRBJ2-1	AWRVPRPSGYNEQF
NA	TRBV5-1	TRBJ1-6	ASSYSMDIRNSPLH
NA	TRBV20-1	TRBJ2-3	SASPRRRSPDTQY
TRBD1	TRBV7-9	TRBJ2-3	ASSLQRGHRTDTQY
NA	TRBV11-2	TRBJ1-2	ASSLLRVGNYGYT
NA	TRBV20-1	TRBJ2-1	SARKGAEPGEF
NA	TRBV7-2	TRBJ2-7	ASSRGTVEEQY
NA	TRBV6-1	TRBJ2-1	ASRGRESSYNEQF
TRBD1	TRBV6-1	TRBJ1-3	ASSHRDRGRKAGNTIY
NA	TRBV3-1	TRBJ1-1	ASSPTLVFMNTEAF